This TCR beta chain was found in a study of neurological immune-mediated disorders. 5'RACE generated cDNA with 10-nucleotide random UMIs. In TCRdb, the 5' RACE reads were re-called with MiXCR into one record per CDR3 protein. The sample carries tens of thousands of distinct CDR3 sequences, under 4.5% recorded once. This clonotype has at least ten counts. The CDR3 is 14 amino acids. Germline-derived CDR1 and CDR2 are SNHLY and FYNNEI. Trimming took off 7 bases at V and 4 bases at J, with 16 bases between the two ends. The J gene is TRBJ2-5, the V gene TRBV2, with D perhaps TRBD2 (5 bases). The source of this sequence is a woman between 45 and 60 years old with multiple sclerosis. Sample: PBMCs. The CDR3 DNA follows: TGTGCCAGCAAGGTCTTCAGCGGCCGAGAGACCCAGTACTTC. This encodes CASKVFSGRETQYF.